These T cell receptor beta chains were read from a single sample in a study of shared clonotypes between healthy human individuals. The assay was immunoSEQ multiplex PCR, and TCRdb's table has in-frame clones only and misses some. Found here are about 2,500,000 clones, around 94% of them singletons; the top ten hold more than 0.12%. Sequencing was performed on naive CD4+ T cells sorted from blood. These receptors all come from a man younger than 35 in good health. Each CDR3 is given without its conserved first and last residue. The D gene is left open where the match is weak.

j_call,d_call,v_call,cdr3_aa
TRBJ2-7,-,TRBV30,AWSAELNEQY
TRBJ1-1,-,TRBV5-6,ASSWRGSGNTEAF
TRBJ1-6,-,TRBV28,ASSPTPVTSSYNSPLH
TRBJ2-1,-,TRBV14,ASSQLLSYNEQF
TRBJ2-1,-,TRBV6-6,ASSYVQGPYNEQF
TRBJ2-5,-,TRBV5-1,ASSFMETQY
TRBJ2-1,-,TRBV7-9,ASSIGGLSYNEQF
TRBJ2-7,TRBD2,TRBV28,ASKPGTSGGPPYEQY
TRBJ1-5,-,TRBV27,ASSLANRVNQPQH
TRBJ2-5,-,TRBV18,ASSPPKETQY
TRBJ2-5,TRBD2,TRBV2,ASKLAGVLDETQY
TRBJ1-1,TRBD1,TRBV10-2,ASKQSSGGGFAEAF
TRBJ1-2,TRBD1,TRBV7-2,ASSPGYRTGSFGYT
TRBJ2-2,-,TRBV7-9,ASSPTRTGKIAGELF
TRBJ2-1,TRBD2,TRBV6-1,ASSKLAGDYNEQF
TRBJ2-1,-,TRBV7-2,ASSPAVRARGNEQF
TRBJ1-2,-,TRBV2,ASSELWDLYGYT
TRBJ2-1,TRBD2,TRBV5-8,ASSLGLAGYNEQF
TRBJ2-1,-,TRBV7-9,ASSLEAGLSYNEQF
TRBJ2-2,-,TRBV21-1,ASSTINTGELF
TRBJ2-5,TRBD2,TRBV5-1,ASSPEGLAGSGETQY
TRBJ2-2,-,TRBV5-4,ASSKTGEGTGELF
TRBJ2-2,-,TRBV29-1,SVAAEGLLGTGELF
TRBJ1-1,-,TRBV6-5,ASSYLGVTREAF
TRBJ1-5,-,TRBV5-1,ASSLRGTEQPQH
TRBJ1-2,-,TRBV19,ASSMGGHGYT
TRBJ1-1,-,TRBV10-1,ASSESSGGTKNTEAF
TRBJ2-1,-,TRBV20-1,SAKKDNEQF
TRBJ2-1,-,TRBV4-3,ASSQDRRGGEQF
TRBJ1-1,-,TRBV7-2,ASSQAGYGEAF
TRBJ2-2,-,TRBV10-1,ASSGGSRAGELF
TRBJ2-3,TRBD2,TRBV7-2,ASRLAGGTDTQY
TRBJ1-2,-,TRBV2,ASSGAGLGNGYT
TRBJ1-4,TRBD1,TRBV28,ASSLRGAGQGEKLF
TRBJ1-4,-,TRBV11-3,ASTCGGRRDEKLF
TRBJ1-3,TRBD1,TRBV2,ASSSRDRVAGNTIY
TRBJ2-4,-,TRBV4-3,ASSLGGGLRAKNIQY
TRBJ2-1,TRBD2,TRBV7-9,ASSRGLGVDEQF
TRBJ1-1,TRBD1,TRBV18,ASSPGQGKTEAF
TRBJ1-2,TRBD1,TRBV19,ASSIPGTGPGYT
TRBJ2-1,TRBD1,TRBV2,ASTGDRGNEQF
TRBJ1-4,-,TRBV7-6,ASSREGGRTEKLF